Listed here is a single T cell receptor beta chain. Its antigen is as yet unknown. Uncontrolled infections, other autoimmune diseases, pregnancy or lactation led to exclusion of patients. Every diagnosis used clinical symptoms, serum thyroxine and TRAb, thyroid ultrasound and orbital computed tomography. The sample belongs to a study of T cells in Graves' hyperthyroidism and ophthalmopathy. Points from the study as a whole: With a median lead of around 5.9 months before onset, the model predicted ophthalmopathy.

Amplification of TCR beta CDR3 regions was performed using RNA transcripts as template. HTBI primers were the set used in a first-round RT-PCR of the TCR CDR3. A single record per CDR3 protein comes from TCRdb applying MiXCR to the multiplex PCR reads. The table lists roughly 500,000 distinct CDR3 sequences, around 42% of them singletons. V gave up 6 bases and J gave up 4 bases; unmatched junction bases: 2. This CDR3 region has 14 residues. Germline CDR1 reads SNHLY; CDR2 reads FYNNEI. This clonotype was obtained from an adult woman with Graves' disease, either hyperthyroidism or ophthalmopathy (not recorded which). Sequenced: peripheral blood or thyroid tissue (not recorded which). This chain connects TRBV2 to TRBJ2-1; 11 bases are shared with TRBD2. In nucleotides, the CDR3 is TGTGCCAGCAGGGGACTAGCGGAATACAATGAGCAGTTCTTC. Protein product: CASRGLAEYNEQFF.